Listed below are T cell receptor beta chains from one sample, sequenced in a study of spatial heterogeneity in lung cancer. One entry per CDR3 protein, called by TCRdb with MiXCR from the 5' RACE reads. The table includes about 75,000 distinct CDR3 sequences, about 14% detected once. Sequencing was performed on PBMCs, taken at surgery. These receptors all stem from a male donor with early-stage non-small cell lung cancer. CDR3s include the opening cysteine and the closing phenylalanine or tryptophan. A D gene is named only where the DNA matches it firmly. Only part of the rows carry a size: once, few, many, or a class if the clone is expanded.

>TRBV4-3|TRBJ1-2|.|.
TGCGCCAGCAGCCAAGGAGGCGTGGTTGACCAAGCTAACTATGGCTACACCTTC
CASSQGGVVDQANYGYTF
>TRBV20-1|TRBJ1-1|.|many
TGCAGTGCTCGGCGGCAAGAGGAGACTGAAGCTTTCTTT
CSARRQEETEAFF
>TRBV4-3|TRBJ2-2|.|few
TGCGCCAGCAGCCAAACGTGGGGTTCCGCCGGGGAGCTGTTTTTT
CASSQTWGSAGELFF
>TRBV20-1|TRBJ2-7|.|.
TGCAGTGCTCCCGGTACGGGACTCGACGAGCAGTACTTC
CSAPGTGLDEQYF
>TRBV12-3/TRBV12-4|TRBJ1-5|TRBD1|few
TGTGCCAGCAGTTTAACAGGGGGCGCAGGACAGCCCCAGCATTTT
CASSLTGGAGQPQHF
>TRBV7-2|TRBJ1-1|.|many
TGTGCCAGCAGCTTTGAGGGGACCACTGAAGCTTTCTTT
CASSFEGTTEAFF
>TRBV20-1|TRBJ2-3|.|once
TGCAGTGCTAGAGAGGGGGGAACCGGCACAGATACGCAGTATTTT
CSAREGGTGTDTQYF
>TRBV4-2|TRBJ2-5|.|few
TGTGCCAGCAGCCAACATCAGTTGCTACGGGAGACCCAGTACTTC
CASSQHQLLRETQYF
>TRBV2|TRBJ1-2|.|.
TGTGCCAGCTCCCTAACCGGAGGCTACACCTTC
CASSLTGGYTF
>TRBV2|TRBJ1-1|.|large
TGTGCCAGCAGGCAACAGCCGAACACTGAAGCTTTCTTT
CASRQQPNTEAFF
>TRBV7-9|TRBJ1-1|.|.
TGTGCCAGCAGCCCGATCGTGAACACTGAAGCTTTCTTT
CASSPIVNTEAFF
>TRBV28|TRBJ2-7|.|.
TGTGCCAGCAGCTACCAGGGAGGCCGAACCTACGAGCAGTACTTC
CASSYQGGRTYEQYF
>TRBV15|TRBJ1-1|.|many
TGTGCCACCAGCAGAGGTGCAGGGAGTACTGAAGCTTTCTTT
CATSRGAGSTEAFF
>TRBV29-1|TRBJ1-5|.|.
TGCAGCGTTGGGATCATCGAGGGGCCCCAGCATTTT
CSVGIIEGPQHF
>TRBV27|TRBJ2-7|.|many
TGTGCCAGCAGTTTGGACAGATACTCCTACGAGCAGTACTTC
CASSLDRYSYEQYF
>TRBV6-1|TRBJ2-7|.|few
TGTGCCAGCAGTGCACAGGACAGACCCTACGAGCAGTACTTC
CASSAQDRPYEQYF
>TRBV12-3/TRBV12-4|TRBJ1-5|TRBD1|many
TGTGCCAGCCTCCTTGGACAGGGTCAGCCCCAGCATTTT
CASLLGQGQPQHF
>TRBV29-1|TRBJ1-2|.|.
TGCAGCGTTGGAAACAGCATTTATGGCTACACCTTC
CSVGNSIYGYTF
>TRBV6-1|TRBJ2-1|.|.
TGTGCCAGCAGTGTACACTACAATGAGCAGTTCTTC
CASSVHYNEQFF
>TRBV2|TRBJ2-1|.|many
TGTGCCAGCATCGGGGGTTCCTACAATGAGCAGTTCTTC
CASIGGSYNEQFF
>TRBV5-1|TRBJ2-7|TRBD1|.
TGCGCCAGCAGCTCTTCTCCGGGACAGGCCTACGAGCAGTACTTC
CASSSSPGQAYEQYF
>TRBV7-3|TRBJ2-5|.|many
TGTGCCAGCAGCCCCACCGGGCTCCAAGAGACCCAGTACTTC
CASSPTGLQETQYF
>TRBV27|TRBJ1-1|.|few
TGTGCCAGCAGTTTACTAGGGGAAATAAGCGCTGAAGCTTTCTTT
CASSLLGEISAEAFF
>TRBV5-1|TRBJ2-5|.|.
TGCGCCAGCAGCTTGCCGAATCAAGAGACCCAGTACTTC
CASSLPNQETQYF
>TRBV4-3|TRBJ2-4|.|few
TGCGCCAGCAGCCAAGTGGGGGCAACCAAAAACATTCAGTACTTC
CASSQVGATKNIQYF
>TRBV6-6|TRBJ1-2|.|many
TGTGCCAGCAGGCCCGGGACCGATTATGGCTACACCTTC
CASRPGTDYGYTF
>TRBV5-1|TRBJ2-3|TRBD2|many
TGCGCCAGCAGAAACCTAGCGGGAGAACATACGCAGTATTTT
CASRNLAGEHTQYF
>TRBV25-1|TRBJ2-3|.|.
TGTGCCAGCAGTGAGGTGGGGTTAGTCACGCAGTATTTT
CASSEVGLVTQYF
>TRBV5-1|TRBJ1-4|TRBD1|.
TGCGCCAGCAGCCCGACGGGACAGATTAATGAAAAACTGTTTTTT
CASSPTGQINEKLFF
>TRBV29-1|TRBJ2-5|.|.
TGCAGCGTTGATCGAGGGCAGGGAAGAGAGACCCAGTACTTC
CSVDRGQGRETQYF
>TRBV20-1|TRBJ2-3|TRBD1|few
TGCAGTGCACCACCCCCCGGGACAGGTGACACAGATACGCAGTATTTT
CSAPPPGTGDTDTQYF
>TRBV28|TRBJ1-6|.|.
TGTGCCAGCAGTCCAGGGGACTTGTTTAATTCACCCCTCCACTTT
CASSPGDLFNSPLHF
>TRBV18|TRBJ2-1|TRBD1|.
TGTGCCAGCTCACCACCGGACAGGGGCTACAATGAGCAGTTCTTC
CASSPPDRGYNEQFF
>TRBV20-1|TRBJ1-1|.|few
TGCAGCGCCATAACTGGCATGAACACTGAAGCTTTCTTT
CSAITGMNTEAFF
>TRBV5-1|TRBJ1-2|.|few
TGCGCCAGCAGCTTGGAGGGGGGCTATGGCTACACCTTC
CASSLEGGYGYTF
>TRBV18|TRBJ1-6|.|.
TGTGCCAGCTCCACCGGGACTGAGAATTCACCCCTCCACTTT
CASSTGTENSPLHF
>TRBV4-1|TRBJ2-1|TRBD2|.
TGCGCCAGCAGCCGAGGACTAGCGGGACTCCTTAATGAGCAGTTCTTC
CASSRGLAGLLNEQFF
>TRBV6-5|TRBJ2-7|TRBD1|few
TGTGCCAGCAGTTACGGGGGACAGGGGTTCCCCTACGAGCAGTACTTC
CASSYGGQGFPYEQYF
>TRBV6-1|TRBJ2-4|.|.
TGTGCCAGCAGGGAGCTAGCCAAAAACATTCAGTACTTC
CASRELAKNIQYF
>TRBV30|TRBJ2-7|TRBD1|.
TGTGCCTGGAGTGACATTCCCGGGACAGGGGGCTACGAGCAGTACTTC
CAWSDIPGTGGYEQYF
>TRBV27|TRBJ2-1|TRBD2|many
TGTGCCAGCAGCCCCCCTGGCGGGAGGGCCAATGAGCAGTTCTTC
CASSPPGGRANEQFF
>TRBV12-5|TRBJ2-1|.|once
TGTGCTAGTGGCCTGGACAGCTCCTACAATGAGCAGTTCTTC
CASGLDSSYNEQFF
>TRBV5-1|TRBJ1-5|.|.
TGCGCCAGCAGCCTTGAGGGCAGTTGGGAGCCCCAGCATTTT
CASSLEGSWEPQHF